This T cell receptor (beta chain) was obtained from a study of blood T cell repertoires in COVID-19. Data came from immunoSEQ multiplex PCR; TCRdb stores just in-frame clones and leaves some out. The sample lists approximately 180,000 clones, about 88% occurring once. The TCR comes from a human donor in a cohort sampled during active COVID-19. The material sequenced was peripheral blood.

CDR3 bases: TGTGCCAGCAGCAAAGGCAGGGCTTATGGCTACACCTTC. This codes for CASSKGRAYGYTF. The chain employs TRBV21-1 and TRBJ1-2; the listed D gene, TRBD1, was not tested against the DNA. TRBV21-1 is noted as a pseudogene. The CDR3 runs 13 residues.